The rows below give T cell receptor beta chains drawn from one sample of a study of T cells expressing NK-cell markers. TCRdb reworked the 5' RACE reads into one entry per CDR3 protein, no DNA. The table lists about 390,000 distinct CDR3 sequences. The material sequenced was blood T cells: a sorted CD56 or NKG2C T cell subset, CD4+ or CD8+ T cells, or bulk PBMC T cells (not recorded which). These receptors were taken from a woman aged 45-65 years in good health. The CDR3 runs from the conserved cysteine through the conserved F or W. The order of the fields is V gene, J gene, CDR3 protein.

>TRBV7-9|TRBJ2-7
CASSFLQTYEQYF
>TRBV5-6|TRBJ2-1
CASSGPGLADEPTSYNEQFF
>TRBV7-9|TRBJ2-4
CASSPGAKNIQYF
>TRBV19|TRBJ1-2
CASTKSSGQGNYGYTF
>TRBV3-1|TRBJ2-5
CASSEVGVGETQYF
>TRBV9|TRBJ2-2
CASSVASSGELFF
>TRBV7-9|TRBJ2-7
CASSQGWGEQYF
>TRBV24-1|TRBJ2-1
CATSDLLGVGMFF
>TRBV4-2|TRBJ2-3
CASSQENRASGRGTDTQYF
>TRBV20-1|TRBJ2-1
CSAPGAVSYNEQFF
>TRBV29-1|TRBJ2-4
CSVASLGTGIQYF
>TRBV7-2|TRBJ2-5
CASSVARGLFQETQYF
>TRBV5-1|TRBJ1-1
CASSEPGGTEAFF
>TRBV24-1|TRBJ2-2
CATTSDAFVFTGELFF
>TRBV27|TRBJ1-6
CASSGWGNLHF
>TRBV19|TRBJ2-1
CASSDNIGAGSSYNEQFF
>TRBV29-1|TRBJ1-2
CSVEDPPGTADGYTF
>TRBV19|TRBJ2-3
CASTEGGLAGSDTQYF
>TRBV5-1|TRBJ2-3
CASRQYGTDTQYF
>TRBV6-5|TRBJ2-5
CASAGLADPRAQETQYF
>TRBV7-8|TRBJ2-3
CASSLGTILTPDGTDTQYF
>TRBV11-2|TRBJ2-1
CASSYSVGGSGNNEQFF
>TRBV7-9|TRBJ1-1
CASSWGSNTEAFF
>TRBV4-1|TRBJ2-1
CASSQVGLAGRRTGYNEQFF
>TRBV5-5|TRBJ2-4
CASSVARGGPIDIQYF